Below are 21 T cell receptor beta chains sequenced from a single sample in a study of human T cells and chemical hapten exposure. Described treatment: therapeutic diphenylcyclopropenone sensitization with weekly scalp DPC. As the library was built, unique molecular identifiers were attached to individual cDNA molecules. Each CDR3 protein gets one entry after TCRdb re-called the reads with MiXCR. The top ten clones hold 9.5% to 12% of a sample with about 2,800 distinct CDR3 sequences, less than 55% of them seen once. Specimen: whole blood, collected before DPC sensitization or 2, 6, or about 24 weeks after (not recorded which). All receptors derive from an adult with alopecia areata. Some clones in this sample may be carry-over from other donors' samples. This table probably holds off-target reads from a library built for another chain.

The CDR3 DNA sequence: TGTGCCAGCAGTTATCTCACAGGGGGCGAAGAGACCCAGTACTTC. This sequence encodes CASSYLTGGEETQYF. The chain is built from TRBV12-3 or TRBV12-4 and TRBJ2-5, with 9 nucleotides matching TRBD1. J lost 3 bases, V lost 4 bases, and 6 bases had no gene match. CDR3 length: 15 residues.

The CDR3: CASSPLTSGQGREQFF. In DNA, the CDR3 is TGTGCCTCGTCTCCCCTCACTAGCGGCCAGGGCCGAGAGCAGTTCTTC. V gene TRBV19 combines with J gene TRBJ2-1, with 8 bases lining up with TRBD2. The J segment lost 10 bases and the V segment lost 11 bases, leaving 22 bases of the junction unmatched. The CDR3 is made up of 16 amino acids. The germline V gene encodes CDR1 LNHDA and CDR2 SQIVND (reference sequence).

The rearrangement uses TRBV7-3 and TRBJ2-7; 8 nucleotides line up with TRBD2. The CDR3 loop spans 15 amino acids. Germline CDR1 is SGHTA and CDR2 is FQGTGA. V trimming: 2 bases; J trimming: 2 bases; junction bases outside the gene matches: 5. This CDR3 is CASSLAGGGTYEQYF. Written as DNA, the CDR3 is TGTGCCAGCAGCTTAGCGGGAGGCGGTACCTACGAGCAGTACTTC. The entire variable domain, with the rest obtained from reference TRBV7-3 and TRBJ2-7, is as follows: GAGVSQTPSNKVTEKGKYVELRCDPISGHTALYWYRQSLGQGPEFLIYFQGTGAADDSGLPNDRFFAVRPEGSVSTLKIQRTERGDSAVYLCASSLAGGGTYEQYFGPGTRLTVT.

The chain carries TRBV7-9 and TRBJ2-5; tentative D call: TRBD2 (6 bases). V was clipped by 11 bases and J by 4 bases, with 11 bases between them. Germline values: CDR1 SEHNR, CDR2 FQNEAQ (reference sequence). CDR3 length: 11 amino acids. DNA for the CDR3: TGTGCCGCCCCCGGGGGAGAGACCCAGTACTTC. This gives the protein CAAPGGETQYF.

This clonotype was counted only a few times. The V gene is TRBV11-2, the J gene TRBJ1-3, with D uncertain. There are 13 residues in the CDR3. Germline V gene sequence: CDR1 SGHAT, CDR2 FQNNGV. The germline V and J ends were trimmed by 0 bases and 2 bases, with 2 bases remaining between them. The CDR3 here is CASSLEPGNTIYF. The CDR3 nucleotides are TGTGCCAGCAGCTTAGAACCTGGAAACACCATATATTTT.

The chain is built from TRBV5-4 and TRBJ2-7, with unresolved D. V shed 4 bases and J shed 0 bases, with 14 bases lying between them. The germline CDR1 and CDR2 sequences are SGHNT and YYREEE (reference sequence). CDR3 length: 15 residues. In DNA, the CDR3 is TGTGCCAGCAGCCCGTCCGCGACTGTCTCCTACGAGCAGTACTTC. Its translation is CASSPSATVSYEQYF.

This clonotype qualifies as large. The chain recombines TRBV7-3 with TRBJ2-5, with TRBD2 as a possible D gene (5 bases). The germline CDR1 and CDR2 sequences are SGHTA and FQGTGA. CDR3 size: 15 residues. Trimming removed 6 bases from V and 1 base from J, with 15 bases in between. CDR3 DNA: TGTGCCAGCAGGTCGGACTCAGCGAGCCAAGAGACCCAGTACTTC. Translated, it gives CASRSDSASQETQYF.

This clonotype was found a few times. The CDR3, as DNA: TGTGCCAGCTCAACCGGGACAGGGTCGTACGAGCAGTACTTC. Translation: CASSTGTGSYEQYF. The chain combines TRBV18 with TRBJ2-7, with TRBD1 matching 9 bases. V shed 5 bases, J shed 4 bases, and the junction held 6 bases outside the gene matches. The CDR3 consists of 14 residues. Germline values: CDR1 KGHSH, CDR2 LQKENI. Drawing the rest from reference TRBV18 and TRBJ2-7, the complete variable domain is NAGVMQNPRHLVRRRGQEARLRCSPMKGHSHVYWYRQLPEEGLKFMVYLQKENIIDESGMPKERFSAEFPKEGPSILRIQQVVRGDSAAYFCASSTGTGSYEQYFGPGTRLTVT.

This clonotype was found a few times. The chain's CDR3 is CASSDSRADTQYF. CDR3 bases: TGTGCCAGCAGTGACAGCCGGGCGGATACGCAGTATTTT. This chain connects TRBV25-1 to TRBJ2-3; no reliable D call. Deletions cut 3 bases from V and 6 bases from J, with 10 bases between. This CDR3 spans 13 amino acids. The germline CDR1 and CDR2 sequences are MGHDK and SYGVNS.

V is TRBV3-1 and J is TRBJ2-5; 10 bases agree with TRBD2. Trimming took 5 bases from V and 3 from J; bases not matched to a gene: 9. Per the germline V gene, CDR1 is LGHDT and CDR2 is YNNKEL (reference sequence). The CDR3 runs 16 residues. As DNA, the CDR3 is TGTGCCAGCAGCGGGACTAGCGCTCTTGACGAAGAGACCCAGTACTTC. Encoded protein: CASSGTSALDEETQYF.

The chain has TRBV7-2 and TRBJ2-7; D remains ambiguous. Looked up from germline, CDR1 is SGHTA and CDR2 is FQGNSA. This CDR3 spans 15 amino acids. Trimming left V 2 bases short and J 0 bases short, with 11 bases between. In DNA form, the CDR3 reads TGTGCCAGCAGCTTAATGGGTCCGACCTCCTACGAGCAGTACTTC. Translating it yields CASSLMGPTSYEQYF. The full variable domain, with the rest looked up from reference TRBV7-2 and TRBJ2-7, is GAGVSQSPSNKVTEKGKDVELRCDPISGHTALYWYRQSLGQGLEFLIYFQGNSAPDKSGLPSDRFSAERTGGSVSTLTIQRTQQEDSAVYLCASSLMGPTSYEQYFGPGTRLTVT.

The genes are TRBV7-9 and TRBJ2-1, with TRBD1 identical over 10 bases. V gave up 4 bases and J gave up 9 bases; unmatched junction bases: 12. The germline V gene has CDR1 SEHNR and CDR2 FQNEAQ (reference sequence). The CDR3 totals 16 residues. The CDR3 loop is CASSYTRDRGRGEQFF. CDR3 sequence (DNA): TGTGCCAGCAGCTATACCCGGGACAGGGGACGGGGTGAGCAGTTCTTC.

The rearrangement links TRBV29-1 to TRBJ2-1; 14 bases agree with TRBD2. V trimming: 3 bases; J trimming: 8 bases; junction bases outside the gene matches: 6. Germline CDR1 reads SQVTM; CDR2 reads ANQGSEA. There are 15 residues in the CDR3. In nucleotides, the CDR3 is TGCAGCGTTGACGGACTAGCGGGAGGTAGGGATGAGCAGTTCTTC. Protein product: CSVDGLAGGRDEQFF.

This clonotype has just one count. This chain joins TRBV20-1 and TRBJ2-1; 9 bases agree with TRBD2. This CDR3 comprises 16 residues. Germline CDR1 reads DFQATT; CDR2 reads SNEGSKA (reference sequence). The ends lost 0 bases at V and 3 bases at J; junction bases unmatched: 6. CDR3 coding DNA: TGCAGTGCTAGAGATCCATCTAGCGGGGTCTACAATGAGCAGTTCTTC. Translating gives CSARDPSSGVYNEQFF.

V usage is TRBV28 and J usage is TRBJ2-1; D perhaps matches TRBD2 (6 bases). V gave up 3 bases and J gave up 7 bases, with 7 bases separating them. The V gene's germline CDR1 is MDHEN and CDR2 SYDVKM. The CDR3 consists of 12 residues. The CDR3 DNA sequence: TGTGCCAGCAGTTTCGGGAGAAATGAGCAGTTCTTC. This gives the protein CASSFGRNEQFF.

The genes are TRBV18 and TRBJ2-5, with D possibly TRBD2 on 6 matching bases. CDR3 length: 15 residues. Germline CDR1 is KGHSH and CDR2 is LQKENI. The V gene lost 5 bases and the J gene lost 3 bases, with 16 bases spanning the gap. The CDR3 DNA reads TGTGCCAGCTCAGTACTAGCTCAGATGGAAGAGACCCAGTACTTC. This translates into CASSVLAQMEETQYF.

The V call is TRBV7-8, the J call TRBJ2-3; either TRBD1 or TRBD2 may supply D (5 bases each). Trimming stripped 1 base from V and 0 bases from J, with 8 bases between. The CDR3 covers 15 residues. Germline-derived CDR1 and CDR2 are SGHVS and FQNEAQ. Here the CDR3 reads CASSLGGISTDTQYF. CDR3 coding DNA: TGTGCCAGCAGCTTAGGGGGGATTAGCACAGATACGCAGTATTTT.

The chain is built from TRBV7-6 and TRBJ2-3, with 9 positions matching TRBD1. CDR3 length: 15 residues. Germline CDR1 SGHVS, CDR2 FNYEAQ. The V segment lost 5 bases and the J segment 5 bases; nucleotides outside the gene matches: 8. The CDR3 region is CASSLGQGGIDTQYF. DNA for the CDR3: TGTGCCAGCAGCCTGGGACAGGGAGGGATAGATACGCAGTATTTT.

This clonotype was detected only a few times. The V and J genes are TRBV5-4 and TRBJ2-7; weak D call: TRBD1 (6 bases). V was pared by 4 bases and J by 3 bases, with 14 bases between. This CDR3 contains 14 residues. Germline loops: CDR1 SGHNT, CDR2 YYREEE (reference sequence). CDR3 sequence (DNA): TGTGCCAGCAGCCCCCAGGGGCGGGTCTACGAGCAGTACTTC. It codes for CASSPQGRVYEQYF.

The count of this clonotype is one. The chain couples TRBV7-2 to TRBJ2-2; D may be TRBD1 (6 bases). The CDR3 length is 16 residues. Trimming removed 2 bases at V and 4 bases at J, with 14 bases between. The V gene's germline CDR1 is SGHTA and CDR2 FQGNSA. CDR3 sequence reads: CASSLLGIRGTGELFF. As DNA, the CDR3 is TGTGCCAGCAGCTTACTAGGGATCAGGGGCACCGGGGAGCTGTTTTTT.

The chain is built from TRBV11-2 and TRBJ2-1; no clear D gene. Germline CDR1 and CDR2: SGHAT and FQNNGV. This CDR3 region has 16 residues. The V gene lost 3 bases and the J gene lost 0 bases, with 12 bases spanning the gap. CDR3 DNA: TGTGCCAGCAGCTTGGCCGGACCCAGCTCCTACAATGAGCAGTTCTTC. Encoded protein: CASSLAGPSSYNEQFF.